This T cell receptor beta chain stems from a study of radiotherapy plus CTLA-4 blockade in lung cancer. Study-level results: Following radiotherapy plus ipilimumab, tumor-derived TCR clones expanded in the blood.

Of note for this clone: Its antigen is unidentified.

Libraries were prepared by immunoSEQ multiplex PCR; TCRdb keeps only in-frame clonotypes and omits some of them. The sample has some 49,000 clones; approximately 85% are singletons. Ipilimumab CTLA-4 blockade and focal radiation were given to patients with chemo-refractory metastatic non-small-cell lung cancer. Sequenced material: peripheral blood, taken from a patient treated with radiotherapy plus ipilimumab. This clonotype was sampled from a human donor with non-small cell lung cancer whose response to radiotherapy plus ipilimumab could not be evaluated.

The CDR3 DNA sequence: TGTGCCAGCAGTTCCAACAGGCCTGGGGGCACAGATACGCAGTATTTT. It codes for CASSSNRPGGTDTQYF. The chain has TRBV28 and TRBJ2-3; the D gene is possibly TRBD1 (5 bases). This CDR3 region has 16 residues. Trimming removed 4 bases from V and 1 base from J, with 15 bases in between. CDR1 and CDR2 (germline): MDHEN, SYDVKM.